The sample holds many counts of the clone carrying this T cell receptor beta chain. Its target is not known. The TCR beta CDR3 regions underwent amplification using RNA transcripts as the source. In the first-round RT-PCR of the TCR CDR3, the HTBI primer set was used. TCRdb ran MiXCR on the multiplex PCR reads and lists one entry per CDR3 protein. The sample records more than 300,000 distinct CDR3 sequences, about 15% being singletons. The data were obtained in a study of T cells in Graves' hyperthyroidism and ophthalmopathy. General study findings and limits: The model identified upcoming ophthalmopathy a median approximately six months ahead of onset.

The germline V gene has CDR1 MNHNS and CDR2 SASEGT. Trimming removed 6 bases from V and 4 bases from J, with 18 bases in between. This CDR3 has 15 amino acids. This sample holds PBMCs from about 10 ml fresh peripheral blood. The sequencing input was blood. V and J are TRBV6-1 and TRBJ2-5; tentatively, D is TRBD2 (5 bases). The sequence was collected from a woman in her sixties with Graves' hyperthyroidism. CDR3 DNA sequence: TGTGCCAGCAGACGGCGGGTTAGTGTAATAGAGACCCAGTACTTC. Its protein product is CASRRRVSVIETQYF.